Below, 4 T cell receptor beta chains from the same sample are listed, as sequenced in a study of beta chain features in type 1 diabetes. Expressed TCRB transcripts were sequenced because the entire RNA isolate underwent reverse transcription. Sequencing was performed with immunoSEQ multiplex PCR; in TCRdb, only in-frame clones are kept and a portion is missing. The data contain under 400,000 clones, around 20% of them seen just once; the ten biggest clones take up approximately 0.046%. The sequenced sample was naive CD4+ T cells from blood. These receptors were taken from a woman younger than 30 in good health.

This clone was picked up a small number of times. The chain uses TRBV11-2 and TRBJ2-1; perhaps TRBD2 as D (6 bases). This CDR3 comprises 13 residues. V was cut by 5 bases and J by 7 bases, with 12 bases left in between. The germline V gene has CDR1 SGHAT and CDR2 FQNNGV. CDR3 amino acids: CASSPGLPNEQFF. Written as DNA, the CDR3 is TGTGCCAGCAGCCCGGGACTCCCGAATGAGCAGTTCTTC.

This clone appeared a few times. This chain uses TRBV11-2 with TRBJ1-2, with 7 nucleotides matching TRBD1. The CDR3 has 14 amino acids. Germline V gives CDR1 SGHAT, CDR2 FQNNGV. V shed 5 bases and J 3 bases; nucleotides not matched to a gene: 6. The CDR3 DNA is TGTGCCAGCAGCACGGACAGGCTGGACTATGGCTACACCTTC. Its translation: CASSTDRLDYGYTF.

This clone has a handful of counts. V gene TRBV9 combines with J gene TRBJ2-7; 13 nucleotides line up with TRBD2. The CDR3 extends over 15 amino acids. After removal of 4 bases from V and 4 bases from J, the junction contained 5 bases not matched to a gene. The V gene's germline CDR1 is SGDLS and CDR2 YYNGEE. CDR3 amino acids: CASSPRTSGGYEQYF. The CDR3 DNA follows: TGTGCCAGCAGCCCCCGGACTAGCGGGGGATACGAGCAGTACTTC.

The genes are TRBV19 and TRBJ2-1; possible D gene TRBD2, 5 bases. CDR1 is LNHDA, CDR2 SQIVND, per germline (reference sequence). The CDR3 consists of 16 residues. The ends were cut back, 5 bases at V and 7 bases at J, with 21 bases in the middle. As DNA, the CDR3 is TGTGCCAGTAGTCCATTGGAAGCGGTCGATAGAAATGAGCAGTTCTTC. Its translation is CASSPLEAVDRNEQFF.